Below, one T cell receptor beta chain is given with its context. Germline V lookup: CDR1 SGHNT, CDR2 YENEEA. This CDR3 contains 12 residues. Trimming took 6 bases from V and 9 from J; bases not matched to a gene: 4. The sample is drawn from a study of cytomegalovirus exposure and HLA in healthy donors. This PCR relied on a set of 60 Vbeta primers and 13 Jbeta primers. TCRdb's copy holds only in-frame clones and misses some; the assay was immunoSEQ multiplex PCR. The sample carries 100,000 to 120,000 clones, around 73% recorded once. The sample comprised PBMCs. The chain is built from TRBV11-3 and TRBJ2-2, with 7 bases fitting TRBD1. The receptor comes from a man aged 30 to 45 in good health and CMV-seronegative. The CDR3 DNA follows: TGTGCCAGCAGTTCACAGGGGAGGGAGCTGTTTTTT. Residues: CASSSQGRELFF. The full variable domain, in which reference TRBV11-3 and TRBJ2-2 provide the parts outside the CDR3, is EAGVVQSPRYKIIEKKQPVAFWCNPISGHNTLYWYLQNLGQGPELLIRYENEEAVDDSQLPKDRFSAERLKGVDSTLKIQPAELGDSAVYLCASSSQGRELFFGEGSRLTVL.